Described below is a single T cell receptor (beta chain) sequence and its context. This entry belongs to a study of brain metastases from non-small cell lung cancer. Here immunoSEQ multiplex PCR was the method, and the copy in TCRdb shows in-frame clones only, minus some. The sample lists a few thousand clones, approximately 80% occurring once. The CDR3 totals 15 residues. This TCR was sampled from a donor at least 40 years old with non-small cell lung cancer. Sequenced sample: primary lung tumor tissue. The chain carries TRBV21-1 and TRBJ2-1. TRBV21-1 is termed a pseudogene. The CDR3 bases are TGTGCCAGCAGCTTTTCGACTGGGACCTACAATGAGCAGTTCTTC. It encodes CASSFSTGTYNEQFF.